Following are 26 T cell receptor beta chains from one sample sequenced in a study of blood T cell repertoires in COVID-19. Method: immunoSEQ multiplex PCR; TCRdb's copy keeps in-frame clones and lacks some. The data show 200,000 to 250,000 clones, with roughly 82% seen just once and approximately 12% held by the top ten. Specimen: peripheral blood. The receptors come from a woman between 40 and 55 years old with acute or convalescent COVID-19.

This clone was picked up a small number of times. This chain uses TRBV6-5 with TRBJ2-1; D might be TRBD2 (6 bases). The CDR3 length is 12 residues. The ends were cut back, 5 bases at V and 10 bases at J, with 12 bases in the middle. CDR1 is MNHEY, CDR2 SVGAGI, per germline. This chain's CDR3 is CASSRHRGEQFF. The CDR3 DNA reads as TGTGCCAGCAGTCGTCATCGGGGGGAGCAGTTCTTC.

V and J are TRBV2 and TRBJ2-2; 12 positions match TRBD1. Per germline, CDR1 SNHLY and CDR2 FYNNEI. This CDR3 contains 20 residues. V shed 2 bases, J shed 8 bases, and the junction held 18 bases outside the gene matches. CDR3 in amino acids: CASSELGQGAILGLTGELFF. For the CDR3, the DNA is TGTGCCAGCAGTGAATTGGGACAGGGGGCGATTTTGGGATTGACAGGGGAGCTGTTTTTT.

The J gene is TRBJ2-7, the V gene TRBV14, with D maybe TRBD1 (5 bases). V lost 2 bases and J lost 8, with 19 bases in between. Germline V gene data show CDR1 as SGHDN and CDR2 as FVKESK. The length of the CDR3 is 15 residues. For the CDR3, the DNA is TGTGCCAGCAGCCAAAAGGTGGCAGCAGGGTACCAGCAGTACTTC. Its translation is CASSQKVAAGYQQYF.

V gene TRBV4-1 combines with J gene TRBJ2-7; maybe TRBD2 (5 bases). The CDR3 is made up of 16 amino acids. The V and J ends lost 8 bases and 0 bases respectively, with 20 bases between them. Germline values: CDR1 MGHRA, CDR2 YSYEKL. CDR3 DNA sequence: TGCGCCAGCGCCGGGGATAGAGGCGAGAGCTCCTACGAGCAGTACTTC. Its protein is CASAGDRGESSYEQYF.

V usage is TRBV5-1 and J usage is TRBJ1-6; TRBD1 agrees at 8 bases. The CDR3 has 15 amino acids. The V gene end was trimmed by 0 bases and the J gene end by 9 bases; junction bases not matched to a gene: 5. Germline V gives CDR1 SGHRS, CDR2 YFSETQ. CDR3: CASSLDGQGGSPLHF. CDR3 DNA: TGCGCCAGCAGCTTGGACGGACAGGGAGGTTCACCCCTCCACTTT.

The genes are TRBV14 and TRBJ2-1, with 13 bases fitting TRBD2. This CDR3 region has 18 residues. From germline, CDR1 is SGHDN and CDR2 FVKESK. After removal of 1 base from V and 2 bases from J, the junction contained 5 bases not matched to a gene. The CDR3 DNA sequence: TGTGCCAGCAGCCAAGGAATAACTAGCGGGAGGGCCTACAATGAGCAGTTCTTC. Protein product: CASSQGITSGRAYNEQFF.

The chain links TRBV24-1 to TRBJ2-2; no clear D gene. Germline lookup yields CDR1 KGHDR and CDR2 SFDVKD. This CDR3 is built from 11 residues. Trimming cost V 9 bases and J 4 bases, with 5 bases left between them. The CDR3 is CATSGTGELFF. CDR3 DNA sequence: TGTGCCACCTCAGGCACCGGGGAGCTGTTTTTT.

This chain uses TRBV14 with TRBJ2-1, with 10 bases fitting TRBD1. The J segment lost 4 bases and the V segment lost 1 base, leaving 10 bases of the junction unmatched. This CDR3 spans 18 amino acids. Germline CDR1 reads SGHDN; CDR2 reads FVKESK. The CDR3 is CASSQAFVRDRGYNEQFF. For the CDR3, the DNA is TGTGCCAGCAGCCAAGCATTTGTTCGGGACAGGGGTTACAATGAGCAGTTCTTC.

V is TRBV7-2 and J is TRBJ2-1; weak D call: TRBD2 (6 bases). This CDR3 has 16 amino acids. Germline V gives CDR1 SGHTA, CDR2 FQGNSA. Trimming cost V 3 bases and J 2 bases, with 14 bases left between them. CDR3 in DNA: TGTGCCAGCAGCTTCGGCGGGACCCCCACCTACAATGAGCAGTTCTTC. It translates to CASSFGGTPTYNEQFF.

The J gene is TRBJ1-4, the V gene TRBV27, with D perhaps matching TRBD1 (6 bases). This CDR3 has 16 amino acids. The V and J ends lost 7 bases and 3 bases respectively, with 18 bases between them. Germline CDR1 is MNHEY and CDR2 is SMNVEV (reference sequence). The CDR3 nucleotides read TGTGCCAGCAACCCACAGTCGGGGGGGCCTAATGAAAAACTGTTTTTT. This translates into CASNPQSGGPNEKLFF.

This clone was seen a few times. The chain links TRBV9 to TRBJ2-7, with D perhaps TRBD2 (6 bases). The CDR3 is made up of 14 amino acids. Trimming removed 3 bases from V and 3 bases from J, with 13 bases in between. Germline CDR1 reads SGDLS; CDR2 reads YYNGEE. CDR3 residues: CASSEGLAHYEQYF. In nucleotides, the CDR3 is TGTGCCAGCAGCGAGGGACTCGCTCACTACGAGCAGTACTTC.

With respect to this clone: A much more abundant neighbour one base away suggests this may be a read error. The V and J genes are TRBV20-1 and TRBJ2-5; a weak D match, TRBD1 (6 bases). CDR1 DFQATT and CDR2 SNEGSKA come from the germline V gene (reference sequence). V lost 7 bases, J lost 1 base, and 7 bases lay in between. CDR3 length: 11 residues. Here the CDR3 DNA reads TGCAGTGGACAGGTCCAAGAGACCCAGTACTTC. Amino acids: CSGQVQETQYF.

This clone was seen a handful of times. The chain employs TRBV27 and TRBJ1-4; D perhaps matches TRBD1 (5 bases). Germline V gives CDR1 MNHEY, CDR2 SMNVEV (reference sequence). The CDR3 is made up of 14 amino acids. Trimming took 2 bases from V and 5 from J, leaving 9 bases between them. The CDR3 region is CASSLAGENEKLFF. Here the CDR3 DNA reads TGTGCCAGCAGTTTAGCGGGGGAGAATGAAAAACTGTTTTTT.

DNA of the CDR3: TGTGCCAGCAGCTTGACAGGGACGAGGGTCTACACCGGGGAGCTGTTTTTT. Amino acids: CASSLTGTRVYTGELFF. The chain combines TRBV5-6 with TRBJ2-2; D is perhaps TRBD1 (6 bases). CDR1 and CDR2 from the germline V gene are SGHDT and YYEEEE. The CDR3 spans 17 residues. V dropped 1 base and J dropped 3 bases, with 16 bases sitting between them.

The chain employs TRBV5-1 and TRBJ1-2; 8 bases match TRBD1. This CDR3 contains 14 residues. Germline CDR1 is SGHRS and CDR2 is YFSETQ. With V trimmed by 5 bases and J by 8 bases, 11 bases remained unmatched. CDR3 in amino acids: CASRSGGGLGGYTF. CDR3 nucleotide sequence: TGCGCCAGCAGGTCAGGGGGCGGCCTTGGAGGCTACACCTTC.

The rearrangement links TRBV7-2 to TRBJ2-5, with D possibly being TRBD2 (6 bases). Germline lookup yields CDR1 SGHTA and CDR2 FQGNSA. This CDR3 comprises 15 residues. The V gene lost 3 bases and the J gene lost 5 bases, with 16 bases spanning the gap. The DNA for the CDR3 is TGTGCCAGCAGCTTTTTGTGGGTTCGGGGGGAGACCCAGTACTTC. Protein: CASSFLWVRGETQYF.

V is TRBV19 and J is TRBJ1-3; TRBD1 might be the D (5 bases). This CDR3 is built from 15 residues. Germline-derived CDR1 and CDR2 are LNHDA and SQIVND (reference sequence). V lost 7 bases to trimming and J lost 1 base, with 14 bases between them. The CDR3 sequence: CASNRGSVSGNTIYF. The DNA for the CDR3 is TGTGCCAGTAATCGGGGGTCCGTATCTGGAAACACCATATATTTT.

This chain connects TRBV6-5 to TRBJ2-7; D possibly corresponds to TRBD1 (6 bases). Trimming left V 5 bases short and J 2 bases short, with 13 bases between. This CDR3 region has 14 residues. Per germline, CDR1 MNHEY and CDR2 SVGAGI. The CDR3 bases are TGTGCCAGCAGTCCTGGGGGCGGCACCTACGAGCAGTACTTC. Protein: CASSPGGGTYEQYF.

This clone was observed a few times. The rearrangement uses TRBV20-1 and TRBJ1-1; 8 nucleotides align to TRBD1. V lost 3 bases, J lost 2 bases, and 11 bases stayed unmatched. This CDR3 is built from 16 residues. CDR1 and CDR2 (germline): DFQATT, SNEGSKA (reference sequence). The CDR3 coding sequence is TGCAGTGCTAGTGGGGGGACAGGAGAACCAAACACTGAAGCTTTCTTT. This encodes CSASGGTGEPNTEAFF.

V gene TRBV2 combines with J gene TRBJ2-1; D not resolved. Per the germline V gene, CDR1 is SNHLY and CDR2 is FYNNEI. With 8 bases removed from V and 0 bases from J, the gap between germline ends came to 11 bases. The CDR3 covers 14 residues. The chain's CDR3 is CASRTQTSYNEQFF. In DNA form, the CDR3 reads TGTGCCAGCCGAACACAGACCTCCTACAATGAGCAGTTCTTC. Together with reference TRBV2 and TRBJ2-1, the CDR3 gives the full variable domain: EPEVTQTPSHQVTQMGQEVILRCVPISNHLYFYWYRQILGQKVEFLVSFYNNEISEKSEIFDDQFSVERPDGSNFTLKIRSTKLEDSAMYFCASRTQTSYNEQFFGPGTRLTVL.

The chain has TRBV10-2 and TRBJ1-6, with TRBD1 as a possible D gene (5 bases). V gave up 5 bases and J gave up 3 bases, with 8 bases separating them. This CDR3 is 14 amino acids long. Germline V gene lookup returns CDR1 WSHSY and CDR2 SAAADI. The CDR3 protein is CASSPDSYNSPLHF. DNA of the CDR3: TGCGCCAGCAGTCCTGACAGCTATAATTCACCCCTCCACTTT.

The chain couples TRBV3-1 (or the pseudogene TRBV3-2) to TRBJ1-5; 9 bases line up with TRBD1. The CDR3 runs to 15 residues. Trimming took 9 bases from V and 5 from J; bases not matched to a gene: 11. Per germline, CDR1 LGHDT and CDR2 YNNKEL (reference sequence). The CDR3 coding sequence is TGTGCCAGAACGGTAGGGACAGGGCCTTATCAGCCCCAGCATTTT. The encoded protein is CARTVGTGPYQPQHF.

The CDR3 here is CASSLRSTLYEQYF. Here the CDR3 DNA reads TGCGCCAGCAGCTTACGGTCTACCCTCTACGAGCAGTACTTC. The chain links TRBV5-1 to TRBJ2-7; unclear D gene. Germline V gene lookup returns CDR1 SGHRS and CDR2 YFSETQ. The length of the CDR3 is 14 residues. V dropped 2 bases and J dropped 3 bases, with 12 bases sitting between them.

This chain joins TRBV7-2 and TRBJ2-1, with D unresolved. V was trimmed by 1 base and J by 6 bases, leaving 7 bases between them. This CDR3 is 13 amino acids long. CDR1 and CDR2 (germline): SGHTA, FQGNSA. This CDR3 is CASSLDGFNEQFF. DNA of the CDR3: TGTGCCAGCAGCTTAGACGGGTTCAATGAGCAGTTCTTC.

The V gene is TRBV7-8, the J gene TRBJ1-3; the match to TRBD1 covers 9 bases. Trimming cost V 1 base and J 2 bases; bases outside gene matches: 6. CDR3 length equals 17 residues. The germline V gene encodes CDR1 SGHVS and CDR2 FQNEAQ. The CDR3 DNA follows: TGTGCCAGCAGCTTAGTAGGGGGGACAGGGACTGGAAACACCATATATTTT. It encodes CASSLVGGTGTGNTIYF. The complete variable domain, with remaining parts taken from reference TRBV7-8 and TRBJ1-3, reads GAGVSQSPRYKVAKRGQDVALRCDPISGHVSLFWYQQALGQGPEFLTYFQNEAQLDKSGLPSDRFFAERPEGSVSTLKIQRTQQEDSAVYLCASSLVGGTGTGNTIYFGEGSWLTVV.

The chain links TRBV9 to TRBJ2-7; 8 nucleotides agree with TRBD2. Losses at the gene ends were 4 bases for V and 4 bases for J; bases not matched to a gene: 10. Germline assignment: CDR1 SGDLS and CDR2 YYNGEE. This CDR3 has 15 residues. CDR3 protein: CASSSQAGASYEQYF. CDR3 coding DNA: TGTGCCAGCAGCAGTCAAGCGGGGGCAAGTTACGAGCAGTACTTC. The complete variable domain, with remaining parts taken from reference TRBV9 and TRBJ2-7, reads DSGVTQTPKHLITATGQRVTLRCSPRSGDLSVYWYQQSLDQGLQFLIQYYNGEERAKGNILERFSAQQFPDLHSELNLSSLELGDSALYFCASSSQAGASYEQYFGPGTRLTVT.